Below are 23 T cell receptor beta chains sequenced from a single sample in a study of T cell responses to AZD1222 COVID-19 vaccine. Method: immunoSEQ multiplex PCR; TCRdb's copy keeps in-frame clones and lacks some. Found here are approximately 70,000 clones, around 80% of them singletons; the top ten hold around 50%. Sequenced material: peripheral blood, taken 28 days after the second AZD1222 dose. The receptors were gathered from an adult who received the AZD1222 COVID-19 vaccine.

The rearrangement links TRBV7-9 to TRBJ1-5; perhaps TRBD1 as D (5 bases). This CDR3 region has 16 residues. The ends were cut back, 5 bases at V and 6 bases at J, with 20 bases in the middle. CDR1 is SEHNR, CDR2 FQNEAQ, per germline (reference sequence). In nucleotides, the CDR3 is TGTGCCAGCAGCCCCGAGACGGGGACGGGAGCTCAGCCCCAGCATTTT. As protein: CASSPETGTGAQPQHF.

J is TRBJ2-1 and V is TRBV7-2; 7 nucleotides line up with TRBD2. V was pared by 4 bases and J by 4 bases, with 7 bases of the junction left unmatched. CDR3 length: 15 amino acids. Germline V lookup: CDR1 SGHTA, CDR2 FQGNSA. CDR3 sequence: CASSSGLPFYNEQFF. DNA for the CDR3: TGTGCCAGCAGCTCGGGACTACCTTTTTACAATGAGCAGTTCTTC.

The chain is built from TRBV5-6 and TRBJ2-5, with D hard to call. The germline V and J ends were trimmed by 0 bases and 5 bases, with 8 bases remaining between them. This CDR3 has 13 residues. In germline, CDR1 is SGHDT, CDR2 YYEEEE. The CDR3 nucleotides are TGTGCCAGCAGCTTGGGGGCGGAGGAGACCCAGTACTTC. Its protein product is CASSLGAEETQYF.

Only a few counts were recorded for this clone. This chain joins TRBV19 and TRBJ2-7; 9 bases map to TRBD1. Germline CDR1 reads LNHDA; CDR2 reads SQIVND (reference sequence). V was pared by 5 bases and J by 6 bases, with 17 bases of the junction left unmatched. The CDR3 is 17 amino acids. DNA for the CDR3: TGTGCCAGTAGTCCTACTCGAGGGACAGGGCATTTCGGCGAGCAGTACTTC. Translating it yields CASSPTRGTGHFGEQYF.

The chain recombines TRBV15 with TRBJ1-5, with 7 bases that match TRBD1. V dropped 0 bases and J dropped 4; count of bases not matched to a gene: 6. This CDR3 comprises 16 residues. Germline V gene lookup returns CDR1 LNHNV and CDR2 YYDKDF (reference sequence). CDR3 amino acids: CATSRDQDRPNQPQHF. The CDR3 nucleotides are TGTGCCACCAGCAGAGATCAGGACAGGCCGAATCAGCCCCAGCATTTT.

The chain carries TRBV28 and TRBJ1-2, with D possibly matching TRBD1 (5 bases). CDR3 length equals 13 residues. The V gene's germline CDR1 is MDHEN and CDR2 SYDVKM. Trimming pared 5 bases from V and 6 bases from J, leaving 13 bases between. This chain's CDR3 is CASSLGGDHGYTF. DNA for the CDR3: TGTGCCAGCAGTCTCGGGGGGGACCATGGCTACACCTTC.

The rearrangement links TRBV28 to TRBJ1-2; D uncertain. Trimming shortened V by 0 bases and J by 1 base, and 6 bases separated the two germline ends. The length of the CDR3 is 14 residues. Germline CDR1 and CDR2: MDHEN and SYDVKM. The CDR3 DNA reads as TGTGCCAGCAGTTTATGGCGGGTTAACTATGGCTACACCTTC. It codes for CASSLWRVNYGYTF.

The J gene is TRBJ2-7, the V gene TRBV6-1; TRBD2 might be the D (6 bases). Trimming shortened V by 4 bases and J by 0 bases, and 19 bases separated the two germline ends. Germline V gene data show CDR1 as MNHNS and CDR2 as SASEGT. The CDR3 sequence is 17 residues long. The CDR3 nucleotides read TGTGCCAGCAGTGTATATACCGGGACGGACTACTCCTACGAGCAGTACTTC. Translated: CASSVYTGTDYSYEQYF.

This sequence joins TRBV28 and TRBJ1-6; TRBD1 might be the D (6 bases). CDR3 length: 15 residues. Germline CDR1 reads MDHEN; CDR2 reads SYDVKM. With 1 base removed from V and 9 bases from J, the gap between germline ends came to 13 bases. The CDR3, as DNA: TGTGCCAGCAGTTTATCGGGCAGGGGCGGTTCACCCCTCCACTTT. Its translation: CASSLSGRGGSPLHF.

V and J are TRBV7-3 and TRBJ2-6; no reliable D call. The CDR3 covers 14 residues. The germline V and J ends were trimmed by 0 bases and 4 bases, with 4 bases remaining between them. The germline V gene has CDR1 SGHTA and CDR2 FQGTGA. The CDR3 coding sequence is TGTGCCAGCAGCTTAACCCTCGGGGCCAACGTCCTGACTTTC. This encodes CASSLTLGANVLTF.

This chain uses TRBV30 with TRBJ1-2; D not resolved. Looked up from germline, CDR1 is GTSNPN and CDR2 is SVGIG (reference sequence). This CDR3 comprises 12 residues. The ends were cut back, 2 bases at V and 7 bases at J, with 11 bases in the middle. In DNA, the CDR3 is TGTGCCTGGAGTCCATCGATGAGTGGCTACACCTTC. Translated: CAWSPSMSGYTF.

The chain employs TRBV6-6 and TRBJ2-3; possible D gene TRBD2, 5 bases. Per germline, CDR1 MNHNY and CDR2 SVGAGI (reference sequence). V gave up 0 bases and J gave up 7 bases, with 14 bases separating them. CDR3 length equals 15 residues. The CDR3, as DNA: TGTGCCAGCAGTTACTCACAGAGGGCCAACAATACGCAGTATTTT. Protein sequence: CASSYSQRANNTQYF.

The chain employs TRBV25-1 and TRBJ1-3, with D hard to call. The length of the CDR3 is 13 residues. Germline V lookup: CDR1 MGHDK, CDR2 SYGVNS. The V end lost 3 bases, the J end lost 3 bases, and 6 bases lay between the germline ends. CDR3 coding DNA: TGTGCCAGCAGTGACTGGCTTGGAAACACCATATATTTT. As protein: CASSDWLGNTIYF.

V gene TRBV7-2 combines with J gene TRBJ2-3; TRBD1 agrees at 9 bases. V trimming: 5 bases; J trimming: 4 bases; junction bases outside the gene matches: 13. The CDR3 is 17 amino acids. The germline gives CDR1 SGHTA, CDR2 FQGNSA. The CDR3 sequence is CASSGTGIRPGADTQYF. CDR3 nucleotide sequence: TGTGCCAGCAGCGGGACAGGGATAAGACCTGGGGCAGATACGCAGTATTTT. Drawing the rest from reference TRBV7-2 and TRBJ2-3, the complete variable domain is GAGVSQSPSNKVTEKGKDVELRCDPISGHTALYWYRQSLGQGLEFLIYFQGNSAPDKSGLPSDRFSAERTGGSVSTLTIQRTQQEDSAVYLCASSGTGIRPGADTQYFGPGTRLTVL.

J is TRBJ2-5 and V is TRBV7-2, with D possibly being TRBD2 (6 bases). The CDR3 runs 15 residues. The V gene lost 1 base and the J gene lost 0 bases, with 9 bases spanning the gap. Germline V CDR1 and CDR2: SGHTA, FQGNSA. The DNA for the CDR3 is TGTGCCAGCAGCTTAGTCGTAGCGGACCAAGAGACCCAGTACTTC. It is translated as CASSLVVADQETQYF.

The V and J genes are TRBV7-8 and TRBJ1-2; tentative D call: TRBD1 (6 bases). This CDR3 is built from 16 residues. Germline V gene lookup returns CDR1 SGHVS and CDR2 FQNEAQ. V was clipped by 2 bases and J by 7 bases, with 20 bases between them. The CDR3 nucleotides read TGTGCCAGCAGCTTAAGGGGGGACACCAGGGGCCTTGGCTACACCTTC. It codes for CASSLRGDTRGLGYTF.

The chain recombines TRBV2 with TRBJ2-5, with unresolved D. Trimming pared 3 bases from V and 3 bases from J, leaving 14 bases between. The germline CDR1 and CDR2 sequences are SNHLY and FYNNEI. The CDR3 length is 15 residues. The CDR3 coding sequence is TGTGCCAGCAGTGACCTACAGTACCCCGAAGAGACCCAGTACTTC. Its protein is CASSDLQYPEETQYF.

The rearrangement uses TRBV28 and TRBJ2-7, with 8 positions matching TRBD1. In germline, CDR1 is MDHEN, CDR2 SYDVKM. V gave up 8 bases and J gave up 1 base; unmatched junction bases: 10. The CDR3 is 15 amino acids. As DNA, the CDR3 is TGTGCCAGCCATCCTCCAGGGGGCCGTTCCTACGAGCAGTACTTC. It is translated as CASHPPGGRSYEQYF.

This CDR3 reads CAISEGQGGTIGIQYF. CDR3 nucleotides: TGTGCCATCAGTGAGGGGCAGGGAGGGACTATTGGCATTCAGTACTTC. The chain joins TRBV10-3 to TRBJ2-4; 7 bases are a match to TRBD2. Looked up from germline, CDR1 is ENHRY and CDR2 is SYGVKD. This CDR3 is built from 16 residues. Trimming cost V 2 bases and J 9 bases; bases outside gene matches: 13.

V and J are TRBV7-2 and TRBJ2-7, with D possibly being TRBD1 (6 bases). The V gene lost 4 bases and the J gene lost 2 bases, with 18 bases spanning the gap. The CDR3 is 16 amino acids. In germline, CDR1 is SGHTA, CDR2 FQGNSA. The CDR3 reads CASSSRDIWNTYEQYF. DNA for the CDR3: TGTGCCAGCAGCTCCAGGGACATCTGGAATACCTACGAGCAGTACTTC.

As DNA, the CDR3 is TGTGCCAGCAGCTTAGTGGTAGCGGTACTTAGCACAGATACGCAGTATTTT. The encoded protein is CASSLVVAVLSTDTQYF. The rearrangement links TRBV7-9 to TRBJ2-3; possibly TRBD2 for D (6 bases). The V end was cut by 1 base, the J end by 0 bases, with 14 bases between. The CDR3 sequence is 17 residues long. Germline CDR1 and CDR2: SEHNR and FQNEAQ (reference sequence).

The chain combines TRBV18 with TRBJ1-6; D might be TRBD1 (5 bases). The CDR3 consists of 14 residues. Trimming cost V 5 bases and J 7 bases, with 12 bases left between them. CDR1 and CDR2 from the germline V gene are KGHSH and LQKENI. CDR3 nucleotides: TGTGCCAGCTCATCAACGGGGGACAATTCACCCCTCCACTTT. Translating gives CASSSTGDNSPLHF.

This clone has only one observation. The J gene is TRBJ2-7, the V gene TRBV6-5; TRBD2 matches at 8 bases. Germline CDR1 MNHEY, CDR2 SVGAGI. This CDR3 contains 14 residues. V trimming: 2 bases; J trimming: 3 bases; junction bases outside the gene matches: 3. The CDR3 loop is CASSYVSGIYEQYF. The CDR3 bases are TGTGCCAGCAGTTACGTTAGCGGGATCTACGAGCAGTACTTC.